The TCR beta chain under discussion was sequenced for a study of blood T cell repertoires in COVID-19. CDR3 length: 14 amino acids. Germline V gives CDR1 MNHEY, CDR2 SVGAGI. The V end was cut by 5 bases, the J end by 5 bases, with 16 bases between. TCRdb's table, derived via immunoSEQ multiplex PCR, lists solely in-frame clones and lacks some. The sample contains a few hundred thousand clones, approximately 90% of which appear only once. Sequencing was done on a sample of peripheral blood. V and J are TRBV6-5 and TRBJ2-7; D might be TRBD1 (6 bases). The receptor's source is a woman aged 50 to 65 with active or convalescent COVID-19. This chain's CDR3 is CASSRERTANEQYF. CDR3 sequence (DNA): TGTGCCAGCAGTAGAGAGCGGACAGCGAACGAGCAGTACTTC.